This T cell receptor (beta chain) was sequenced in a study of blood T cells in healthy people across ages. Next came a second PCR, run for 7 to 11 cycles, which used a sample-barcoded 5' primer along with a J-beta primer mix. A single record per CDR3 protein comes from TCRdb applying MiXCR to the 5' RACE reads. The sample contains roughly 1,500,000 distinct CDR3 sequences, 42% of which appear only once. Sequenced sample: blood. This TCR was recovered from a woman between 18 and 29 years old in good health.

CDR3: CAIGRDNLYGYTF. Here the CDR3 DNA reads TGTGCCATCGGCCGGGACAATTTATATGGCTACACCTTC. This chain joins TRBV10-3 and TRBJ1-2; TRBD1 is a possible D gene (6 bases). The germline V and J ends were trimmed by 8 bases and 5 bases, with 15 bases remaining between them. Per the germline V gene, CDR1 is ENHRY and CDR2 is SYGVKD. This CDR3 has 13 residues.